These 22 T cell receptor beta chains were all obtained from the same sample, sequenced in a study of response to subunit inactivated influenza vaccine. MiXCR, applied by TCRdb to the RT-PCR reads, yields one record per CDR3 protein. The table records roughly 710,000 distinct CDR3 sequences, 14% of them present only once. The material was PBMCs from blood, obtained roughly 2 weeks before vaccination. The receptors were sampled from a man aged 45-65 years who received an inactivated influenza vaccine.

The chain joins TRBV12-3 or TRBV12-4 to TRBJ1-1, with 7 bases fitting TRBD1. Unmatched junction bases numbered 6, after V lost 7 bases and J lost 7 bases. The CDR3 is made up of 12 amino acids. CDR3 bases: TGTGCCAGCACCCTGACAGGGATTGAAGCTTTCTTT. Its translation is CASTLTGIEAFF.

This clonotype was detected only a few times. The chain carries TRBV4-3 and TRBJ2-7, with D perhaps matching TRBD1 (6 bases). Germline-derived CDR1 and CDR2 are LGHNA and YSLEER. V gave up 0 bases and J gave up 6 bases, with 12 bases separating them. The CDR3 length is 14 residues. The CDR3 DNA is TGCGCCAGCAGCCAAGAACTAACAGGGAGCGAGCAGTACTTC. Translating it yields CASSQELTGSEQYF.

The CDR3 nucleotides are TGTGCCAGCAGTCGTAGCGGGAGACGAACCGGGGAGCTGTTTTTT. This sequence encodes CASSRSGRRTGELFF. The gene calls are TRBV6-1 and TRBJ2-2, with 9 nucleotides matching TRBD2. The germline V gene encodes CDR1 MNHNS and CDR2 SASEGT. V lost 5 bases and J lost 5; bases outside the gene matches: 6. This CDR3 contains 15 residues.

The CDR3 here is CASSYTGTSGFNEQFF. Here the CDR3 DNA reads TGCGCCAGCAGCTACACCGGGACTAGCGGCTTCAATGAGCAGTTCTTC. The gene calls are TRBV5-1 and TRBJ2-1, with 11 bases aligning to TRBD2. V lost 3 bases, J lost 6 bases, and 8 bases stayed unmatched. Germline-derived CDR1 and CDR2 are SGHRS and YFSETQ. CDR3 size: 16 residues.

This chain links TRBV6-1 with TRBJ2-2; TRBD2 aligns across 7 bases. The trim removed 1 base at V and 6 bases at J, leaving 2 bases unmatched. CDR1 is MNHNS and CDR2 is SASEGT in the germline V gene. The CDR3 is 14 residues long. CDR3 sequence reads: CASSEVGGAGELFF. CDR3 coding DNA: TGTGCCAGCAGTGAAGTGGGGGGGGCCGGGGAGCTGTTTTTT.

The chain is built from TRBV27 and TRBJ2-7; 8 positions agree with TRBD2. The V gene end was trimmed by 6 bases and the J gene end by 1 base; junction bases not matched to a gene: 5. The CDR3 loop spans 14 amino acids. CDR1 is MNHEY and CDR2 is SMNVEV in the germline V gene (reference sequence). In DNA, the CDR3 is TGTGCCAGCAGCTACCGGGAGGGGTCCTACGAGCAGTACTTC. Translated: CASSYREGSYEQYF.

This clonotype occurred a few times. This chain uses TRBV27 with TRBJ1-2; a weak D match, TRBD1 (5 bases). The V and J ends lost 0 bases and 3 bases respectively, with 14 bases between them. The CDR3 runs 16 residues. The germline CDR1 and CDR2 sequences are MNHEY and SMNVEV (reference sequence). As DNA, the CDR3 is TGTGCCAGCAGTTTATCGTTTCTTGGCAGGGACTATGGCTACACCTTC. This gives the protein CASSLSFLGRDYGYTF.

This clonotype showed up many times. The V gene is TRBV7-2, the J gene TRBJ1-5; TRBD1 agrees at 8 bases. The V segment lost 2 bases and the J segment 6 bases; nucleotides outside the gene matches: 3. The CDR3 spans 14 residues. In germline, CDR1 is SGHTA, CDR2 FQGNSA. In DNA form, the CDR3 reads TGTGCCAGCAGCTTAACAGGGGGGCGTCAGCCCCAGCATTTT. Protein: CASSLTGGRQPQHF.

This chain links TRBV4-1 with TRBJ1-1; the D is unclear. The CDR3 sequence is 16 residues long. Trimming cost V 0 bases and J 1 base, with 12 bases left between them. From germline, CDR1 is MGHRA and CDR2 YSYEKL. The CDR3 nucleotides are TGCGCCAGCAGCCAAGACGTAAATCGGGGGAACACTGAAGCTTTCTTT. Translated: CASSQDVNRGNTEAFF.

This clonotype was seen many times. This chain uses TRBV28 with TRBJ2-7; tentatively, D is TRBD2 (7 bases). Germline V gene data show CDR1 as MDHEN and CDR2 as SYDVKM. Trimming removed 2 bases at V and 4 bases at J, with 15 bases between. The CDR3 length is 15 residues. The CDR3 sequence is CASSLPDGGRYEQYF. The CDR3 nucleotides read TGTGCCAGCAGTTTACCCGACGGGGGGCGATACGAGCAGTACTTC.

This chain joins TRBV4-1 and TRBJ2-1, with TRBD2 matching 9 bases. The CDR3 runs 19 residues. From germline, CDR1 is MGHRA and CDR2 YSYEKL. V was clipped by 4 bases and J by 3 bases; unmatched bases: 16. This chain's CDR3 is CASSPPGGSGSFFYNEQFF. For the CDR3, the DNA is TGCGCCAGCAGCCCTCCTGGGGGTAGCGGGAGCTTCTTCTACAATGAGCAGTTCTTC.

The chain joins TRBV5-6 to TRBJ2-5, with 8 nucleotides matching TRBD1. The V segment lost 1 base and the J segment 3 bases; nucleotides outside the gene matches: 2. The CDR3 runs to 14 residues. Germline assignment: CDR1 SGHDT and CDR2 YYEEEE. CDR3 sequence: CASSLRDRKETQYF. CDR3 DNA sequence: TGTGCCAGCAGCTTGAGGGACAGGAAAGAGACCCAGTACTTC.

The genes are TRBV10-3 and TRBJ2-1; 13 bases agree with TRBD2. Germline V gives CDR1 ENHRY, CDR2 SYGVKD. V dropped 8 bases and J dropped 4; count of bases not matched to a gene: 5. The CDR3 spans 15 residues. The CDR3 nucleotides are TGTGCCATCGGTGGGGGACTAGCGGGGTACAATGAGCAGTTCTTC. Protein: CAIGGGLAGYNEQFF.

A few counts support this clonotype. CDR3 sequence (DNA): TGCAGCGTTGTTACTCTAGCCAAAAACATTCAGTACTTC. Translation: CSVVTLAKNIQYF. This rearrangement joins TRBV29-1 to TRBJ2-4; D unclear. Per the germline V gene, CDR1 is SQVTM and CDR2 is ANQGSEA. The V end was cut by 4 bases, the J end by 0 bases, with 7 bases between. The CDR3 extends over 13 amino acids.

CDR3 residues: CATSDYWDGYTF. The CDR3 DNA sequence: TGTGCCACCAGTGACTATTGGGATGGCTACACCTTC. The rearrangement links TRBV24-1 to TRBJ1-2; D is uncertain. CDR3 length: 12 amino acids. Trimming took off 4 bases at V and 6 bases at J, with 8 bases between the two ends. Germline loops: CDR1 KGHDR, CDR2 SFDVKD.

This clonotype occurred a few times. The gene calls are TRBV20-1 and TRBJ2-7; D assignment may be TRBD1 or TRBD2 (5 bases each). CDR1 is DFQATT, CDR2 SNEGSKA, per germline (reference sequence). The CDR3 has 13 amino acids. V lost 6 bases and J 2 bases, leaving 14 bases between the germline ends. CDR3 nucleotide sequence: TGCAGTGCCTCCCGGGACGGTCCCTACGAGCAGTACTTC. Encoded protein: CSASRDGPYEQYF.

This clonotype has more than one count but fewer than ten. The chain recombines TRBV21-1 with TRBJ1-5. TRBV21-1 is flagged as a pseudogene. The CDR3 contains 14 residues. The CDR3 spells CASSKKVPYQPQHF. Written as DNA, the CDR3 is TGTGCCAGCAGCAAAAAAGTACCCTATCAGCCCCAGCATTTT.

The genes are TRBV7-2 and TRBJ1-6; 7 bases fit TRBD1. CDR1 is SGHTA, CDR2 FQGNSA, per germline. V was clipped by 5 bases and J by 5 bases; unmatched bases: 6. The CDR3 has 15 amino acids. CDR3 sequence reads: CASSTYGQDNSPLHF. The CDR3 DNA reads as TGTGCCAGCAGCACCTACGGACAGGATAATTCACCCCTCCACTTT. Full variable domain (outside the CDR3, taken from reference TRBV7-2 and TRBJ1-6): GAGVSQSPSNKVTEKGKDVELRCDPISGHTALYWYRQSLGQGLEFLIYFQGNSAPDKSGLPSDRFSAERTGGSVSTLTIQRTQQEDSAVYLCASSTYGQDNSPLHFGNGTRLTVT.

This clonotype has only a few counts. In DNA form, the CDR3 reads TGTGCCAGCAGCTTAGTATATTCGGGGGATTTAGCTGGGGCCAACGTCCTGACTTTC. This sequence encodes CASSLVYSGDLAGANVLTF. The chain is built from TRBV11-2 and TRBJ2-6, with D tentatively TRBD2 (6 bases). Trimming pared 1 base from V and 2 bases from J, leaving 18 bases between. The germline V gene has CDR1 SGHAT and CDR2 FQNNGV. The CDR3 has 19 amino acids.

This clonotype was detected only a few times. This rearrangement joins TRBV6-1 to TRBJ1-5; D remains unclear. Germline V gene data show CDR1 as MNHNS and CDR2 as SASEGT. Deletions cut 5 bases from V and 2 bases from J, with 19 bases between. This CDR3 is built from 17 residues. CDR3 sequence: CASSTRFRGMGNQPQHF. The CDR3 coding sequence is TGTGCCAGCAGTACAAGATTTCGAGGGATGGGCAATCAGCCCCAGCATTTT.

J is TRBJ2-1 and V is TRBV7-9, with TRBD2 as a possible D gene (6 bases). The CDR3 is 16 amino acids. Trimming took off 6 bases at V and 5 bases at J, with 20 bases between the two ends. Germline V gene sequence: CDR1 SEHNR, CDR2 FQNEAQ (reference sequence). CDR3 sequence reads: CASRPMEGVVNNEQFF. The CDR3 DNA is TGTGCCAGCAGACCTATGGAGGGAGTTGTGAACAATGAGCAGTTCTTC.

This clonotype has more than one count but fewer than ten. This chain connects TRBV12-3 or TRBV12-4 to TRBJ1-1, with a weak D call TRBD1 (5 bases). This CDR3 comprises 13 residues. The germline V and J ends were trimmed by 6 bases and 4 bases, with 12 bases remaining between them. Here the CDR3 DNA reads TGTGCCAGCAGATCACTCGGGGGCACTGAAGCTTTCTTT. Translating it yields CASRSLGGTEAFF.